This T cell receptor (beta chain) was captured in a study of OX40 agonist ivuxolimab in advanced cancers. Using immunoSEQ multiplex PCR, the repertoire was profiled, and TCRdb retains in-frame clones only, with some absent. The data show about 60,000 clones, about nine tenths seen once. Concerning this clone itself: The antigen is not known.

The study, taken as a whole, reports: CD4+ T cells averaged fewer expanded clones than CD8+ T cells.

The CDR3 is 13 amino acids. Germline CDR1 is ENHRY and CDR2 is SYGVKD. V shed 6 bases, J shed 8 bases, and the junction held 7 bases outside the gene matches. The sequence came from an adult with an advanced solid tumor such as melanoma, head and neck, liver or kidney cancer. Sequencing used CD4+ or CD8+ T cells sorted from blood, obtained in a trial of the OX40 agonist ivuxolimab. V usage is TRBV10-3 and J usage is TRBJ1-2; 9 bases align to TRBD1. The CDR3 is CAIRPGQGVGYTF. CDR3 in DNA: TGTGCCATCAGACCGGGACAGGGCGTAGGCTACACCTTC.